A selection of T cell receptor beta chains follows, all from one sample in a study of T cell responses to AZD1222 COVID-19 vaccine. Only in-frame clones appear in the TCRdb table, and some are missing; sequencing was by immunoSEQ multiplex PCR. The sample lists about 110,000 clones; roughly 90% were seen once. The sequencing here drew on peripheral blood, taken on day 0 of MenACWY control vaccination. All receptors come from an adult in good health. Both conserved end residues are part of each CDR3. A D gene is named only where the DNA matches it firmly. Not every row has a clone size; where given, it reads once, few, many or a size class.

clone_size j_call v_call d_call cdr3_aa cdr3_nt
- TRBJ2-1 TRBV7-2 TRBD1 CASSLVGTETYNEQFF TGTGCCAGCAGCTTAGTGGGGACAGAAACCTACAATGAGCAGTTCTTC
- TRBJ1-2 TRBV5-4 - CASTFGQGGNYGYTF TGTGCCAGCACCTTCGGGCAGGGAGGTAACTATGGCTACACCTTC
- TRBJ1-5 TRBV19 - CASSMVWGSNQPQHF TGTGCCAGTAGTATGGTGTGGGGTAGCAATCAGCCCCAGCATTTT
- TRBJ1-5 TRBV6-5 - CASSPRRNQPQHF TGTGCCAGCAGTCCACGAAGAAATCAGCCCCAGCATTTT
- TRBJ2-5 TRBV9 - CASSVSKEETQYF TGTGCCAGCAGCGTAAGCAAAGAAGAGACCCAGTACTTC
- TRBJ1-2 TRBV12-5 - CASGLFYGYTF TGTGCTAGTGGTTTGTTCTATGGCTACACCTTC
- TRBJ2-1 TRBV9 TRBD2 CASSVGAPGGGALNEQFF TGTGCCAGCAGCGTAGGGGCACCTGGCGGGGGGGCCCTCAATGAGCAGTTCTTC
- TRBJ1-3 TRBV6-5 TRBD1 CASRPQGAGNTIYF TGTGCCAGCAGACCACAGGGGGCTGGAAACACCATATATTTT
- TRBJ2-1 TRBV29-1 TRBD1 CSVGGQGAYNEQFF TGCAGCGTTGGGGGACAGGGAGCCTACAATGAGCAGTTCTTC
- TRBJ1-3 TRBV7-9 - CASSLVGGVNTIYF TGTGCCAGCAGCTTAGTCGGAGGGGTGAACACCATATATTTT
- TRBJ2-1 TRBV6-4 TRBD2 CASSGLAGGKQFF TGTGCCAGCAGCGGACTAGCGGGGGGGAAGCAGTTCTTC
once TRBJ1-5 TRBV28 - CASSPFRQPQHF TGTGCCAGCAGTCCCTTTCGCCAGCCCCAGCATTTT
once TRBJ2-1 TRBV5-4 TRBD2 CASSPGGLAAGYNEQFF TGTGCCAGCAGCCCGGGGGGTCTAGCGGCGGGCTACAATGAGCAGTTCTTC
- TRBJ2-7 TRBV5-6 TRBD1 CASSFEGASYEQYF TGTGCCAGCAGCTTTGAGGGGGCTAGCTACGAGCAGTACTTC
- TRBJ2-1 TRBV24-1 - CATSDFGGYEQFF TGTGCCACCAGTGATTTTGGGGGATATGAGCAGTTCTTC
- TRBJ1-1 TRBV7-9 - CASSFYQGSEAFF TGTGCCAGCAGCTTCTATCAGGGTTCTGAAGCTTTCTTT
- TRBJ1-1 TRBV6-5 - CASRRGTLNTEAFF TGTGCCAGCAGAAGGGGGACTCTGAACACTGAAGCTTTCTTT
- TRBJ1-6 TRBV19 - CASSIVGADNSPLHF TGTGCCAGTAGTATAGTAGGGGCGGATAATTCACCCCTCCACTTT
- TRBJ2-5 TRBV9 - CASSRGGQDQETQYF TGTGCCAGCAGCAGGGGGGGACAGGACCAAGAGACCCAGTACTTC
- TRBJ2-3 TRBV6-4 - CASSNTGGADTQYF TGTGCCAGCAGTAATACAGGAGGGGCAGATACGCAGTATTTT
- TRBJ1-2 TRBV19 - CASSSPGSHYGYTF TGTGCCAGTAGTAGCCCAGGGTCCCACTATGGCTACACCTTC
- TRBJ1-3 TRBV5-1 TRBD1 CASSDDRGGNTIYF TGCGCCAGCAGCGACGACAGGGGGGGAAACACCATATATTTT
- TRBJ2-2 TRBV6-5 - CASATPDTGELFF TGTGCCAGCGCCACGCCCGACACCGGGGAGCTGTTTTTT
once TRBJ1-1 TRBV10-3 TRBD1 CAISGDSQNTEAFF TGTGCCATCAGTGGGGACAGCCAGAACACTGAAGCTTTCTTT
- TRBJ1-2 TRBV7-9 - CASSLVQRLSQHGYTF TGTGCCAGCAGCTTGGTTCAGCGTCTCTCTCAGCATGGCTACACCTTC
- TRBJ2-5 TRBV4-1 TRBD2 CASTFRTKGPGLAVPQETQYF TGCGCCAGCACCTTCCGGACAAAGGGACCGGGACTAGCGGTACCTCAAGAGACCCAGTACTTC
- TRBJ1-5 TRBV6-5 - CASSYTGSSNQPQHF TGTGCCAGCAGTTATACAGGGAGTAGCAATCAGCCCCAGCATTTT
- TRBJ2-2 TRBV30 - CAWRRGNTGELFF TGTGCCTGGAGACGGGGAAACACCGGGGAGCTGTTTTTT
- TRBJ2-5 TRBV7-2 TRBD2 CASSLSSGGETQYF TGTGCCAGCAGCTTGAGTAGCGGGGGGGAGACCCAGTACTTC
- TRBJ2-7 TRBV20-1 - CSASPGTVVNEQYF TGCAGTGCTAGTCCAGGGACGGTTGTCAACGAGCAGTACTTC
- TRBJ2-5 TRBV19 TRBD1 CASSIAGQGQETQYF TGTGCCAGTAGTATAGCCGGACAGGGACAAGAGACCCAGTACTTC
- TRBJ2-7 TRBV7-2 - CASSFRGAGSYEQYF TGTGCCAGCAGCTTTAGGGGGGCAGGTTCCTACGAGCAGTACTTC
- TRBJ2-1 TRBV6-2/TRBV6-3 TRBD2 CASSNGGAAYNEQFF TGTGCCAGCAGTAACGGGGGGGCCGCCTACAATGAGCAGTTCTTC
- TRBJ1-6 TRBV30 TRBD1 CAWKGTVLGDYNSPLHF TGTGCCTGGAAGGGGACAGTATTAGGGGATTATAATTCACCCCTCCACTTT
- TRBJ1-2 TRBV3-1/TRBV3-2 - CASSQGPTGSNYGYTF TGTGCCAGCAGCCAAGGCCCGACAGGCAGTAACTATGGCTACACCTTC
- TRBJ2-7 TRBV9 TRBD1 CASSTTGASYEQYF TGTGCCAGCAGCACGACAGGGGCCTCCTACGAGCAGTACTTC
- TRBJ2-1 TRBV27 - CASSLWDGQNEQFF TGTGCCAGCAGTTTGTGGGACGGACAGAATGAGCAGTTCTTC
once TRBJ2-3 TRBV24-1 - CATSDRGGEFPDTQYF TGTGCCACCAGTGATAGGGGGGGCGAGTTTCCAGATACGCAGTATTTT
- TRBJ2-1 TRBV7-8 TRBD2 CASRKAGGRSEQFF TGTGCCAGCAGGAAAGCGGGGGGCCGATCTGAGCAGTTCTTC
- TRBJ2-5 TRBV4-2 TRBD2 CASSQDWGLIGETQYF TGTGCCAGCAGCCAAGATTGGGGACTAATAGGCGAGACCCAGTACTTC
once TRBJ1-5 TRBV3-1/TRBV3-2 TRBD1 CASSETGANQPQHF TGTGCCAGCAGCGAAACAGGGGCCAATCAGCCCCAGCATTTT
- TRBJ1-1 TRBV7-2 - CASSLDRGAQNEAFF TGTGCCAGCAGCTTAGATCGAGGGGCCCAAAATGAAGCTTTCTTT
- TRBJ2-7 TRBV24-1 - CATKVLGSEQYF TGTGCCACCAAGGTGTTGGGGAGCGAGCAGTACTTC
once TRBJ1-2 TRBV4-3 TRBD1 CASSQDRNRGNGYTF TGCGCCAGCAGCCAAGATCGGAACAGGGGGAATGGCTACACCTTC
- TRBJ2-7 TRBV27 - CASSLGDQGRSYEQYF TGTGCCAGCAGTTTAGGGGACCAGGGAAGGTCCTACGAGCAGTACTTC
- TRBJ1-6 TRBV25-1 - CASSRDTDSPLHF TGTGCCAGCAGTCGCGACACAGATTCACCCCTCCACTTT
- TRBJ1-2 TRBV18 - CASRPPTNRPYGYTF TGTGCCAGCAGACCACCTACGAACAGGCCCTATGGCTACACCTTC
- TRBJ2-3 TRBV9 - CASSPGVQESTDTQYF TGTGCCAGCAGCCCCGGCGTACAGGAGAGCACAGATACGCAGTATTTT
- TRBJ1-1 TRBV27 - CASSSPTGANTEAFF TGTGCCAGCAGTTCTCCGACGGGGGCGAACACTGAAGCTTTCTTT
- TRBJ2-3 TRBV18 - CASSPSITDTQYF TGTGCCAGCTCACCGAGCATCACAGATACGCAGTATTTT
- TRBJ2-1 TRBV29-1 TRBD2 CSPPPAGGDEQFF TGCAGCCCTCCCCCAGCGGGGGGGGATGAGCAGTTCTTC
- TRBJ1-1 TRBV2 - CASSGGLPNTEAFF TGTGCCAGCAGTGGCGGACTGCCGAACACTGAAGCTTTCTTT
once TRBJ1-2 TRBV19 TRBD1 CASSISGQGHPYGYTF TGTGCCAGTAGTATCTCCGGACAGGGCCACCCCTATGGCTACACCTTC
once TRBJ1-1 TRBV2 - CASSEGPGWGAEAFF TGTGCCAGCAGTGAGGGCCCGGGGTGGGGCGCTGAAGCTTTCTTT
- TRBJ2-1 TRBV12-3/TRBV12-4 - CASRPLRANEQFF TGTGCCAGCAGGCCCTTGAGGGCCAATGAGCAGTTCTTC
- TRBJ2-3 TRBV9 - CASSVGVGDTQYF TGTGCCAGCAGCGTAGGGGTGGGGGATACGCAGTATTTT
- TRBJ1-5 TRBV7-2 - CASSFSGNNYQPQHF TGTGCCAGCAGCTTTTCGGGCAACAACTATCAGCCCCAGCATTTT